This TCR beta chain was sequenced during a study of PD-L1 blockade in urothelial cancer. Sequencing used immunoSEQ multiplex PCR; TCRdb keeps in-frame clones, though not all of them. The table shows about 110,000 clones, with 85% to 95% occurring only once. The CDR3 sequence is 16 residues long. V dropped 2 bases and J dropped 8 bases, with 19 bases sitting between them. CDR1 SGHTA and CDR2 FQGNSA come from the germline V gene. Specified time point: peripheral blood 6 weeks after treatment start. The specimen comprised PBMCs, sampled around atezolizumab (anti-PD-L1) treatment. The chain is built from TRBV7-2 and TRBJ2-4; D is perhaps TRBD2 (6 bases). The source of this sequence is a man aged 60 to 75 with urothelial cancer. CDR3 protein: CASSLSGLANGDIQYF. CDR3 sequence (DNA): TGTGCCAGCAGCTTAAGTGGCCTAGCGAACGGCGACATTCAGTACTTC. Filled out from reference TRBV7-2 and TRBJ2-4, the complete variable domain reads GAGVSQSPSNKVTEKGKDVELRCDPISGHTALYWYRQSLGQGLEFLIYFQGNSAPDKSGLPSDRFSAERTGGSVSTLTIQRTQQEDSAVYLCASSLSGLANGDIQYFGAGTRLSVL.